The 18 T cell receptor beta chains presented below share a single source sample, sequenced in a study of spatial heterogeneity in lung cancer. TCRdb used MiXCR to reprocess the 5' RACE reads, holding one entry per CDR3 protein. The table has roughly 2,600 distinct CDR3 sequences, about 4.3% seen once. Time point defined: sample taken at primary tumor resection. Whole RNA from tumor, nontumor lung or frozen PBMC was sequenced unsorted. Sequenced here: normal lung tissue next to the tumor, sampled at surgery. The receptors here all came from a female donor with early-stage non-small cell lung cancer.

This clonotype is medium-sized in the sample. V gene TRBV24-1 combines with J gene TRBJ2-2; the D gene is possibly TRBD2 (6 bases). Trimming took off 0 bases at V and 13 bases at J, with 11 bases between the two ends. Germline values: CDR1 KGHDR, CDR2 SFDVKD. The length of the CDR3 is 13 residues. Written as DNA, the CDR3 is TGTGCCACCAGTGATTTGACGTCCGGGAGGCTGTTTTTT. Translating gives CATSDLTSGRLFF.

This clonotype was detected ten times or more. The rearrangement uses TRBV7-2 and TRBJ1-5, with D unclear. V lost 3 bases and J lost 0, with 6 bases in between. The CDR3 is made up of 14 amino acids. Germline CDR1 reads SGHTA; CDR2 reads FQGNSA. CDR3 in amino acids: CASSLSNSNQPQHF. CDR3 nucleotide sequence: TGTGCCAGCAGCTTGAGCAATAGCAATCAGCCCCAGCATTTT.

Ten or more counts support this clonotype. The chain combines TRBV5-1 with TRBJ1-5; D is undetermined. Germline CDR1 SGHRS, CDR2 YFSETQ. The V and J ends lost 5 bases and 0 bases respectively, with 6 bases between them. The CDR3 contains 13 residues. As DNA, the CDR3 is TGCGCCAGCAGACGATCTAGCAATCAGCCCCAGCATTTT. Protein: CASRRSSNQPQHF.

This clonotype occurred many times. The V gene is TRBV18, the J gene TRBJ1-5; unclear D gene. Germline assignment: CDR1 KGHSH and CDR2 LQKENI. V was cut by 3 bases and J by 11 bases, with 17 bases left in between. The CDR3 loop spans 14 amino acids. The CDR3 protein is CASSPEEGSVTQHF. The CDR3 DNA reads TGTGCCAGCTCACCGGAGGAGGGATCAGTGACCCAGCATTTT.

By share, this clonotype counts as medium-sized (0.01 to 0.1%). The chain recombines TRBV6-4 with TRBJ2-1, with 11 positions matching TRBD2. Germline CDR1 and CDR2: MRHNA and SNTAGT. Unmatched junction bases numbered 6, after V lost 4 bases and J lost 7 bases. This CDR3 is 15 amino acids long. CDR3 amino acids: CASSGVAGGLNEQFF. CDR3 sequence (DNA): TGTGCCAGCAGTGGCGTAGCGGGAGGGCTTAATGAGCAGTTCTTC.

The chain has TRBV5-1 and TRBJ2-7, with D possibly matching TRBD1 (5 bases). V was clipped by 7 bases and J by 0 bases, with 14 bases between them. The CDR3 loop spans 14 amino acids. Looked up from germline, CDR1 is SGHRS and CDR2 is YFSETQ. The CDR3 DNA follows: TGCGCCAGCGGATCGACAGAGAGCTCCTACGAGCAGTACTTC. The encoded protein is CASGSTESSYEQYF.

This clonotype occurred many times. The chain uses TRBV7-8 and TRBJ1-2, with 8 nucleotides matching TRBD1. This CDR3 spans 15 amino acids. Looked up from germline, CDR1 is SGHVS and CDR2 is FQNEAQ. V was clipped by 1 base and J by 3 bases; unmatched bases: 4. CDR3 residues: CASSLVGDRHYGYTF. For the CDR3, the DNA is TGTGCCAGCAGCTTAGTGGGGGACAGGCACTATGGCTACACCTTC.

This clonotype occurred many times. The V gene is TRBV7-2, the J gene TRBJ2-3; D may be TRBD1 (5 bases). Trimming pared 4 bases from V and 3 bases from J, leaving 14 bases between. The germline V gene has CDR1 SGHTA and CDR2 FQGNSA. This CDR3 region has 15 residues. This CDR3 reads CASSSVRGWTDTQYF. The CDR3 DNA sequence: TGTGCCAGCAGCTCGGTTAGGGGATGGACAGATACGCAGTATTTT.

In this sample, this clonotype turned up many times. The rearrangement joins TRBV7-3 to TRBJ1-2, with a weak D call TRBD1 (6 bases). The V end lost 4 bases, the J end lost 4 bases, and 10 bases lay between the germline ends. This CDR3 region has 13 residues. CDR1 is SGHTA and CDR2 is FQGTGA in the germline V gene. The CDR3 loop is CASSSTGGYGYTF. Written as DNA, the CDR3 is TGTGCCAGCAGCTCGACAGGAGGCTATGGCTACACCTTC. Drawing the rest from reference TRBV7-3 and TRBJ1-2, the complete variable domain is GAGVSQTPSNKVTEKGKYVELRCDPISGHTALYWYRQSLGQGPEFLIYFQGTGAADDSGLPNDRFFAVRPEGSVSTLKIQRTERGDSAVYLCASSSTGGYGYTFGSGTRLTVV.

This clonotype was recorded only once. This sequence may be a read error, since a much larger clone differs from it by one base. V usage is TRBV9 and J usage is TRBJ1-1; D is unclear. The CDR3 length is 14 residues. The germline CDR1 and CDR2 sequences are SGDLS and YYNGEE. Here the CDR3 reads CASKPPVGNTEVFF. CDR3 nucleotides: TGTGCCAGCAAACCACCAGTGGGGAACACTGAAGTTTTCTTT.

CDR3 protein: CASSFQGGRGTGELFF. Here the CDR3 DNA reads TGTGCCAGCAGCTTCCAGGGGGGCCGGGGCACCGGGGAGCTGTTTTTT. The V call is TRBV9, the J call TRBJ2-2, with D perhaps TRBD1 (7 bases). The CDR3 extends over 16 amino acids. The V end lost 4 bases, the J end lost 4 bases, and 17 bases lay between the germline ends. CDR1 is SGDLS, CDR2 YYNGEE, per germline.

This clonotype is labeled medium-sized. The chain carries TRBV9 and TRBJ1-6; TRBD1 might be the D (6 bases). Germline CDR1 SGDLS, CDR2 YYNGEE. CDR3 length equals 15 residues. V shed 0 bases and J shed 7 bases, with 11 bases lying between them. In DNA, the CDR3 is TGTGCCAGCAGCGTAGTGGAGGGGGGCAATTCACCCCTCCACTTT. Protein product: CASSVVEGGNSPLHF.

By proportion, this clonotype is medium-sized. This chain connects TRBV10-3 to TRBJ2-5, with D possibly TRBD2 on 6 matching bases. Germline V gene lookup returns CDR1 ENHRY and CDR2 SYGVKD. The CDR3 extends over 14 amino acids. V was clipped by 6 bases and J by 0 bases, with 11 bases between them. The CDR3 DNA is TGTGCCATCAGGTCTGGGGGGTACCAAGAGACCCAGTACTTC. Translation gives CAIRSGGYQETQYF.

At least ten counts were recorded for this clonotype. The J gene is TRBJ1-1, the V gene TRBV2; 7 positions match TRBD1. The length of the CDR3 is 15 residues. The germline gives CDR1 SNHLY, CDR2 FYNNEI. V was clipped by 6 bases and J by 0 bases; unmatched bases: 7. As DNA, the CDR3 is TGTGCCAGCAGCGCTGGGACAGCTATGAACACTGAAGCTTTCTTT. It specifies CASSAGTAMNTEAFF.

Points on this clonotype: A much larger clone is a single base away; this may be a read error. The V gene is TRBV7-8, the J gene TRBJ1-1; tentative D call: TRBD1 (5 bases). The V gene's germline CDR1 is SGHVS and CDR2 FQNEAQ. The CDR3 sequence is 12 residues long. CDR3 protein: CASSGVGTEALF. The CDR3, as DNA: TGTGCCAGCAGCGGGGTAGGGACGGAAGCTCTCTTT.

This clonotype was detected many times. This rearrangement joins TRBV10-1 to TRBJ1-1; 7 bases are a match to TRBD1. CDR1 and CDR2 (germline): WNHNN, SYGVQD (reference sequence). The V segment lost 7 bases and the J segment 1 base; nucleotides outside the gene matches: 9. The CDR3 is 15 amino acids. CDR3 bases: TGCGCCAGCACCAGAAATCGACAGGGGAACACTGAAGCTTTCTTT. This gives the protein CASTRNRQGNTEAFF.

This clonotype was seen a few times. The rearrangement joins TRBV6-2 or TRBV6-3 to TRBJ1-1; TRBD1 aligns across 9 bases. With V trimmed by 6 bases and J by 5 bases, 10 bases remained unmatched. This CDR3 has 15 amino acids. The germline CDR1 and CDR2 sequences are MNHEY and SVGEGT. CDR3 residues: CASSYFPGQGTEAFF. In DNA form, the CDR3 reads TGTGCCAGCAGCTATTTTCCGGGACAGGGTACTGAAGCTTTCTTT.

The chain recombines TRBV14 with TRBJ2-4; D might be TRBD2 (5 bases). This CDR3 has 14 residues. Germline V lookup: CDR1 SGHDN, CDR2 FVKESK. V lost 4 bases and J 3 bases, leaving 10 bases between the germline ends. In DNA form, the CDR3 reads TGTGCCAGCAGCCCCCTTGGGAGCAAAAACATTCAGTACTTC. Amino acids: CASSPLGSKNIQYF.